These 2 T cell receptor beta chains came from one sample sequenced in a study of blood T cell repertoires in COVID-19 (dated by TCRdb to 2018 to 2020). Library generation was performed with the immunoSEQ multiplex PCR assay. Not all clones reach the TCRdb copy of this immuneACCESS table, which keeps in-frame sequences only. Checked studies attribute under half of the gap to unresolved V genes and leave the rest unexplained. Counted in this sample were 150,000 to 200,000 clones; approximately 90% of them appeared once. In total, the top ten clones hold about 2% of the sample. What was sequenced was peripheral blood. The receptor source for this set is a man aged 18-30 years with acute or convalescent COVID-19.

The V and J genes are TRBV29-1 and TRBJ1-2; D uncertain. This CDR3 region has 10 residues. Germline V gives CDR1 SQVTM, CDR2 ANQGSEA. The V end lost 3 bases, the J end lost 6 bases, and 5 bases lay between the germline ends. CDR3: CSVDKHGYTF. The CDR3 DNA follows: TGCAGCGTTGACAAGCATGGCTACACCTTC.

The V call is TRBV18, the J call TRBJ1-2; D is ambiguous. The CDR3 runs 14 residues. The ends were cut back, 3 bases at V and 1 base at J, with 9 bases in the middle. Germline lookup yields CDR1 KGHSH and CDR2 LQKENI. CDR3 region: CASSPGGLNYGYTF. CDR3 nucleotides: TGTGCCAGCTCACCGGGAGGTCTTAACTATGGCTACACCTTC.